The 3 T cell receptor beta chains below all came from one sample that was sequenced in a study of blood T cell repertoires in COVID-19 (dated by TCRdb to 2020 to 2021). Libraries were constructed by the immunoSEQ multiplex PCR assay. TCRdb retrieved this table from immuneACCESS and kept in-frame rearrangements only. Not all clones are present; in checked studies, unresolved V genes account for under half, and no reason is known for the remainder. For this sample there are around 69,000 clones; roughly 85% appear just once. Of the sample, less than 2% is held by the ten largest clones. Sequencing was carried out using peripheral blood. The receptors here all came from a woman aged 55 to 70 with acute or convalescent COVID-19.

The genes are TRBV5-1 and TRBJ1-2; 8 bases match TRBD1. CDR1 and CDR2 from the germline V gene are SGHRS and YFSETQ. The length of the CDR3 is 14 residues. V lost 4 bases, J lost 5 bases, and 7 bases stayed unmatched. CDR3 sequence reads: CASSTTGAGYGYTF. In DNA form, the CDR3 reads TGCGCCAGCAGCACGACAGGGGCTGGGTATGGCTACACCTTC.

The chain has TRBV6-5 and TRBJ2-2; D unresolved. Trimming took off 8 bases at V and 4 bases at J, with 5 bases between the two ends. The CDR3 loop spans 11 amino acids. Germline assignment: CDR1 MNHEY and CDR2 SVGAGI. DNA of the CDR3: TGTGCCAGCTCCCGCACCGGGGAGCTGTTTTTT. Translating it yields CASSRTGELFF.

This chain uses TRBV7-9 with TRBJ1-1; possibly TRBD1 for D (5 bases). CDR3 size: 14 residues. V lost 2 bases and J lost 5, with 12 bases in between. Germline CDR1 is SEHNR and CDR2 is FQNEAQ (reference sequence). The CDR3 spells CASSLRGGDTEAFF. As DNA, the CDR3 is TGTGCCAGCAGCTTAAGGGGTGGCGATACTGAAGCTTTCTTT.